The 22 T cell receptor beta chains below all came from one sample that was sequenced in a study of control samples from healthy donors and cancer patients. Sequencing used immunoSEQ multiplex PCR; TCRdb keeps in-frame clones, though not all of them. Altogether about 170,000 clones are present, around nine tenths being singletons, with the ten largest covering about 5.3%. The material sequenced was blood. The receptor set was obtained from a woman aged 25-40 years in good health.

The genes are TRBV6-1 and TRBJ1-6; tentative D call: TRBD1 (5 bases). Germline lookup yields CDR1 MNHNS and CDR2 SASEGT. The CDR3 spans 13 residues. The ends were cut back, 3 bases at V and 16 bases at J, with 16 bases in the middle. The CDR3 loop reads CASSDLWGNALHF. The CDR3 nucleotides are TGTGCCAGCAGTGATTTATGGGGGAACGCTCTCCACTTT.

The gene calls are TRBV5-1 and TRBJ2-5; 10 bases align to TRBD2. V shed 4 bases and J 3 bases; nucleotides not matched to a gene: 15. Germline values: CDR1 SGHRS, CDR2 YFSETQ. The CDR3 runs 18 residues. The CDR3: CASSPTYPQRGGKETQYF. In DNA, the CDR3 is TGCGCCAGCAGCCCTACTTACCCCCAGCGGGGGGGGAAAGAGACCCAGTACTTC.

The J gene is TRBJ2-4, the V gene TRBV2; 7 positions match TRBD2. V was pared by 4 bases and J by 5 bases, with 2 bases of the junction left unmatched. CDR3 length: 13 residues. Germline V gene data show CDR1 as SNHLY and CDR2 as FYNNEI. CDR3 in amino acids: CASSAAGENIQYF. In DNA form, the CDR3 reads TGTGCCAGCAGTGCCGCGGGAGAAAACATTCAGTACTTC.

This chain links TRBV6-5 with TRBJ2-3; maybe TRBD2 (6 bases). Germline lookup yields CDR1 MNHEY and CDR2 SVGAGI. Trimming cost V 7 bases and J 3 bases, with 17 bases left between them. The CDR3 covers 15 residues. The CDR3 region has the DNA TGTGCCAGCAACGCCAGAGGAGGGGAGACAGATACGCAGTATTTT. This encodes CASNARGGETDTQYF.

The rearrangement links TRBV28 to TRBJ1-5; tentatively, D is TRBD1 (5 bases). Trimming cost V 6 bases and J 4 bases, with 19 bases left between them. Germline loops: CDR1 MDHEN, CDR2 SYDVKM. The CDR3 totals 16 residues. CDR3 nucleotides: TGTGCCAGCAGCTCCTCCAGGGCGGGATGGAATCAGCCCCAGCATTTT. As protein: CASSSSRAGWNQPQHF.

This chain uses TRBV28 with TRBJ1-2; no reliable D call. V lost 6 bases to trimming and J lost 3 bases, with 11 bases between them. Germline values: CDR1 MDHEN, CDR2 SYDVKM. The CDR3 has 13 residues. CDR3 sequence (DNA): TGTGCCAGCAGCGACATACGTGACTATGGCTACACCTTC. The encoded protein is CASSDIRDYGYTF.

The chain uses TRBV5-1 and TRBJ1-1, with D perhaps TRBD1 (6 bases). V was trimmed by 4 bases and J by 0 bases, leaving 10 bases between them. Germline CDR1 reads SGHRS; CDR2 reads YFSETQ. This CDR3 has 14 residues. Here the CDR3 reads CASSLGHLNTEAFF. As DNA, the CDR3 is TGCGCCAGCAGCCTGGGACATTTGAACACTGAAGCTTTCTTT.

This rearrangement joins TRBV5-6 to TRBJ2-2; D remains ambiguous. The length of the CDR3 is 15 residues. The germline gives CDR1 SGHDT, CDR2 YYEEEE. Trimming removed 1 base at V and 0 bases at J, with 7 bases between. The CDR3 protein is CASSLLHTNTGELFF. Written as DNA, the CDR3 is TGTGCCAGCAGCTTGTTGCACACGAACACCGGGGAGCTGTTTTTT.

The chain employs TRBV7-8 and TRBJ1-3; 7 nucleotides agree with TRBD1. Germline CDR1 reads SGHVS; CDR2 reads FQNEAQ. This CDR3 region has 15 residues. The V segment lost 5 bases and the J segment 0 bases; nucleotides outside the gene matches: 4. CDR3 sequence: CASSLDRVSGNTIYF. The CDR3 nucleotides read TGTGCCAGCAGCCTTGACAGGGTCTCTGGAAACACCATATATTTT.

V gene TRBV7-9 combines with J gene TRBJ1-5; 8 bases agree with TRBD1. The germline V gene encodes CDR1 SEHNR and CDR2 FQNEAQ (reference sequence). V dropped 8 bases and J dropped 1; count of bases not matched to a gene: 4. This CDR3 contains 14 residues. The CDR3 DNA follows: TGTGCCAGCGGGACAGGAGTAAGCAATCAGCCCCAGCATTTT. Translated, it gives CASGTGVSNQPQHF.

V and J are TRBV4-1 and TRBJ2-7; the D gene could be TRBD1 or TRBD2 (5 bases each). V gave up 3 bases and J gave up 5 bases, with 5 bases separating them. CDR3 length equals 11 residues. Per the germline V gene, CDR1 is MGHRA and CDR2 is YSYEKL. The CDR3 nucleotides read TGCGCCAGCAGCCAGGGGGACGAGCAGTACTTC. This encodes CASSQGDEQYF.

The chain employs TRBV19 and TRBJ2-2, with unresolved D. The CDR3 totals 13 residues. V lost 3 bases, J lost 5 bases, and 7 bases lay in between. From germline, CDR1 is LNHDA and CDR2 SQIVND (reference sequence). This CDR3 reads CASSIAETGELFF. The CDR3 DNA reads as TGTGCCAGTAGTATCGCGGAAACCGGGGAGCTGTTTTTT.

The rearrangement joins TRBV5-1 to TRBJ1-2; perhaps TRBD1 as D (5 bases). V was clipped by 4 bases and J by 7 bases, with 11 bases between them. Germline CDR1 is SGHRS and CDR2 is YFSETQ. The CDR3 spans 12 residues. The CDR3 reads CASSMGQGGYTF. The DNA of the CDR3 is TGCGCCAGCAGCATGGGGCAGGGTGGCTACACCTTC.

The chain joins TRBV13 to TRBJ2-2; tentative D call: TRBD2 (5 bases). V gave up 4 bases and J gave up 8 bases, with 23 bases separating them. This CDR3 region has 17 residues. Per germline, CDR1 PRHDT and CDR2 FYEKMQ (reference sequence). CDR3 bases: TGTGCCAGCAGCTCCCTGCGGGTCTATACTAGAACTGGGGAGCTGTTTTTT. Amino acid sequence: CASSSLRVYTRTGELFF.

The chain is built from TRBV2 and TRBJ1-6; D not certain. Germline loops: CDR1 SNHLY, CDR2 FYNNEI. V gave up 7 bases and J gave up 13 bases, with 20 bases separating them. The CDR3 covers 14 residues. The CDR3 region has the DNA TGTGCCAGCAACCGGGAGGGCAGTTTATCTCCCCTCCACTTT. Translating gives CASNREGSLSPLHF.

CDR3 protein: CASSLASMAGVYLEQFF. CDR3 DNA: TGTGCCAGCAGCTTAGCGAGTATGGCAGGGGTTTATCTTGAGCAGTTCTTC. V usage is TRBV7-9 and J usage is TRBJ2-1; D is perhaps TRBD1 (6 bases). The V gene lost 0 bases and the J gene lost 9 bases, with 21 bases spanning the gap. The V gene's germline CDR1 is SEHNR and CDR2 FQNEAQ (reference sequence). The CDR3 runs to 17 residues.

The chain has TRBV30 and TRBJ1-6; no definite D call. V dropped 3 bases and J dropped 0 bases, with 12 bases sitting between them. The germline V gene encodes CDR1 GTSNPN and CDR2 SVGIG (reference sequence). CDR3 length: 16 residues. The CDR3 bases are TGTGCCTGGAGAACCATCCGTACCTCCTATAATTCACCCCTCCACTTT. This sequence encodes CAWRTIRTSYNSPLHF.

V usage is TRBV24-1 and J usage is TRBJ2-1; D perhaps matches TRBD1 (6 bases). Germline assignment: CDR1 KGHDR and CDR2 SFDVKD. This CDR3 is 16 amino acids long. Deletions cut 0 bases from V and 3 bases from J, with 11 bases between. The CDR3 loop is CATSDLKPDSYNEQFF. The CDR3 DNA sequence: TGTGCCACCAGTGATTTGAAACCGGACAGCTACAATGAGCAGTTCTTC.

The chain is built from TRBV19 and TRBJ1-1; D perhaps matches TRBD1 (6 bases). V was pared by 0 bases and J by 4 bases, with 21 bases between. In germline, CDR1 is LNHDA, CDR2 SQIVND (reference sequence). CDR3 length: 18 residues. CDR3 amino acids: CASSIDLFRGQGGTEAFF. Written as DNA, the CDR3 is TGTGCCAGTAGTATAGATCTCTTTCGGGGGCAGGGCGGCACTGAAGCTTTCTTT.

J is TRBJ1-2 and V is TRBV25-1; D might be TRBD1 (5 bases). The CDR3 sequence is 15 residues long. The germline gives CDR1 MGHDK, CDR2 SYGVNS. V dropped 4 bases and J dropped 2 bases, with 14 bases sitting between them. The CDR3 loop is CASSAPGRENYGYTF. CDR3 sequence (DNA): TGTGCCAGCAGTGCTCCGGGGCGAGAGAACTATGGCTACACCTTC.

The V call is TRBV5-6, the J call TRBJ2-5; D ambiguous. The ends were cut back, 4 bases at V and 5 bases at J, with 9 bases in the middle. There are 12 residues in the CDR3. Germline CDR1 reads SGHDT; CDR2 reads YYEEEE. CDR3 bases: TGTGCCAGCAGCCGACCTGGGGAGACCCAGTACTTC. Translation: CASSRPGETQYF.

The V call is TRBV2, the J call TRBJ1-2; 7 bases map to TRBD1. Germline V gene lookup returns CDR1 SNHLY and CDR2 FYNNEI. The ends lost 2 bases at V and 1 base at J; junction bases unmatched: 13. This CDR3 is built from 18 residues. The DNA for the CDR3 is TGTGCCAGCAGTGAATATATAACAGGGGTCCTTTTTAACTATGGCTACACCTTC. This sequence encodes CASSEYITGVLFNYGYTF.